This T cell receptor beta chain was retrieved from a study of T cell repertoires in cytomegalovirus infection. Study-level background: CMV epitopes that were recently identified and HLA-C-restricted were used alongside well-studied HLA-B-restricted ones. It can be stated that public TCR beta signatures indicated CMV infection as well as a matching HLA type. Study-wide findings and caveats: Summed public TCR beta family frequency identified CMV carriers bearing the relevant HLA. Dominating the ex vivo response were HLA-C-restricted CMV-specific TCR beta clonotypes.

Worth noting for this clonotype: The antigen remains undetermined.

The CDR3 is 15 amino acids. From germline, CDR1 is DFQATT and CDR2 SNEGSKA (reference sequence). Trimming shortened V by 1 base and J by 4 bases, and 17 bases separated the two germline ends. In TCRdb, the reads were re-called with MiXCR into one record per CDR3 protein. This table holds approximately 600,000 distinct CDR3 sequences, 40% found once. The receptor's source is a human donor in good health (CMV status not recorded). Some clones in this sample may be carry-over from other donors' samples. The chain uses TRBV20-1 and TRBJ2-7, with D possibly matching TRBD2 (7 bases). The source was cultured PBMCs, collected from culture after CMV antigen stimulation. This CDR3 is CSARGAGAQAYEQYF. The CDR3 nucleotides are TGCAGTGCTAGAGGGGCGGGGGCCCAGGCTTACGAGCAGTACTTC.